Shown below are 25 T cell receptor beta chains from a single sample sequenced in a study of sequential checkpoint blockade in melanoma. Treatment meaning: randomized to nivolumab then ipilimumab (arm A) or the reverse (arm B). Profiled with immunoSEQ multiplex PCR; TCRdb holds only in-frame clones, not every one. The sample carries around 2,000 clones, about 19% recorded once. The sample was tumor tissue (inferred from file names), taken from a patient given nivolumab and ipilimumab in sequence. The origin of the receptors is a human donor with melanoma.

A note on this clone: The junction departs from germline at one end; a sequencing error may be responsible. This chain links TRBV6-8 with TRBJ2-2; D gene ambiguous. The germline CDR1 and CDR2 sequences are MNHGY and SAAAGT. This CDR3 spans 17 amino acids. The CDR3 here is CANSDSAGRGDTGELFF. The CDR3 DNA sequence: TGTGCCAACAGTGACTCTGCAGGCAGAGGTGACACCGGGGAGCTGTTTTTT.

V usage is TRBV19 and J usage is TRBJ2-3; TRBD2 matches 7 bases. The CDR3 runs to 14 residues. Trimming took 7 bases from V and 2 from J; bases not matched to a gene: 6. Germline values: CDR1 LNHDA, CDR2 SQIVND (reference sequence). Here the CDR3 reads CASTSGTVTDTQYF. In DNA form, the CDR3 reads TGTGCCAGTACTAGCGGAACAGTCACAGATACGCAGTATTTT. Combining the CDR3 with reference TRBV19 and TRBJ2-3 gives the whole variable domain DGGITQSPKYLFRKEGQNVTLSCEQNLNHDAMYWYRQDPGQGLRLIYYSQIVNDFQKGDIAEGYSVSREKKESFPLTVTSAQKNPTAFYLCASTSGTVTDTQYFGPGTRLTVL.

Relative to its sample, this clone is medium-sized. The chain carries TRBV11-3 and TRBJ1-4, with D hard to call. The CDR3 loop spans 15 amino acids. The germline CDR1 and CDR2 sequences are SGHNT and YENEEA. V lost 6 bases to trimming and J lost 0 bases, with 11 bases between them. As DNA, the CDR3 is TGTGCCAGCAGGGGAAACGCACCAACTAATGAAAAACTGTTTTTT. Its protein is CASRGNAPTNEKLFF.

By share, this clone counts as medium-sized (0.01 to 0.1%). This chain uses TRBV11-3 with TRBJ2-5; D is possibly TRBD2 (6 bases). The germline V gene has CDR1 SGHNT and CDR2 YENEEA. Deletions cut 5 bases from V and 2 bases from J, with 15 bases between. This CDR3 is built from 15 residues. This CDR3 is CASSPPGTHQETQYF. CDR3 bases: TGTGCCAGCAGCCCACCCGGGACTCATCAAGAGACCCAGTACTTC.

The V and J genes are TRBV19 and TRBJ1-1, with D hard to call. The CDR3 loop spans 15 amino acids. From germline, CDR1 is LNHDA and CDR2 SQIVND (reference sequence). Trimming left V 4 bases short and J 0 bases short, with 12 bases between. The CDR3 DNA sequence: TGTGCCAGTAGTAGCGAACAGAATCTGAACACTGAAGCTTTCTTT. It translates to CASSSEQNLNTEAFF.

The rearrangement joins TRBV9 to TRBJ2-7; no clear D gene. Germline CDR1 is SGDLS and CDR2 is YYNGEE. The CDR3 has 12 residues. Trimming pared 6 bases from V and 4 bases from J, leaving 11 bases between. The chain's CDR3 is CASTRTSYEQYF. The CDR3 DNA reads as TGTGCCAGCACCAGGACGTCATACGAGCAGTACTTC. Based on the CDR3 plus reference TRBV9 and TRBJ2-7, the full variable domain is DSGVTQTPKHLITATGQRVTLRCSPRSGDLSVYWYQQSLDQGLQFLIQYYNGEERAKGNILERFSAQQFPDLHSELNLSSLELGDSALYFCASTRTSYEQYFGPGTRLTVT.

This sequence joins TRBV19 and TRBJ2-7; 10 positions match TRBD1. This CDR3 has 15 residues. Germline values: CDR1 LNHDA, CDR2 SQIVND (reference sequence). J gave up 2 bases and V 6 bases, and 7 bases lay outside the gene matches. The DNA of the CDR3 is TGTGCCAGTAGCCTCCGGGACAGGGGAACCTACGAGCAGTACTTC. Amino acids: CASSLRDRGTYEQYF. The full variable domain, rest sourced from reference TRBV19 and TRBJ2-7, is DGGITQSPKYLFRKEGQNVTLSCEQNLNHDAMYWYRQDPGQGLRLIYYSQIVNDFQKGDIAEGYSVSREKKESFPLTVTSAQKNPTAFYLCASSLRDRGTYEQYFGPGTRLTVT.

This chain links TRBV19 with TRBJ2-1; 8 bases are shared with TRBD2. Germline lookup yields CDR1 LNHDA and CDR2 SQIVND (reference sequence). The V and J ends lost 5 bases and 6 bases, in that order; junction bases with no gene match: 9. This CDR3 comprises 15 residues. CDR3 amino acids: CASSSRLAISNEQFF. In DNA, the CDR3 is TGTGCCAGTAGTTCGCGACTAGCGATCTCCAATGAGCAGTTCTTC.

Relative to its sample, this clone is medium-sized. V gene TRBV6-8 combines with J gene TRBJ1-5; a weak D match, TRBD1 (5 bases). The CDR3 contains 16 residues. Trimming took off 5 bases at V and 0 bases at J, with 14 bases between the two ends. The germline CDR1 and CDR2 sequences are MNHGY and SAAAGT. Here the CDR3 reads CASSVGTWDSNQPQHF. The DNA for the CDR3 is TGTGCCAGCAGTGTCGGGACCTGGGATAGCAATCAGCCCCAGCATTTT.

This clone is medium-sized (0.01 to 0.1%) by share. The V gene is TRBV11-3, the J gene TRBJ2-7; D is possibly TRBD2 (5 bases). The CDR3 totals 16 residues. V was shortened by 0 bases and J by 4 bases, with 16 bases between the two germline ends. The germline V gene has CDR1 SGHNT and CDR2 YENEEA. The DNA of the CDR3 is TGTGCCAGCAGCTTAGAGGGCTCCCGGGGTGGTTACGAGCAGTACTTC. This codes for CASSLEGSRGGYEQYF. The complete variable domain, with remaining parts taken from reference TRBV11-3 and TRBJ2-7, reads EAGVVQSPRYKIIEKKQPVAFWCNPISGHNTLYWYLQNLGQGPELLIRYENEEAVDDSQLPKDRFSAERLKGVDSTLKIQPAELGDSAVYLCASSLEGSRGGYEQYFGPGTRLTVT.

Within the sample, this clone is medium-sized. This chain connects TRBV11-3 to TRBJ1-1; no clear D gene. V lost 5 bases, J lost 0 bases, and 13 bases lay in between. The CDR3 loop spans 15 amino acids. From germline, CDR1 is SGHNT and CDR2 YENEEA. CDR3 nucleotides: TGTGCCAGCAGCAGATTTGGGCGGATGAACACTGAAGCTTTCTTT. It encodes CASSRFGRMNTEAFF.

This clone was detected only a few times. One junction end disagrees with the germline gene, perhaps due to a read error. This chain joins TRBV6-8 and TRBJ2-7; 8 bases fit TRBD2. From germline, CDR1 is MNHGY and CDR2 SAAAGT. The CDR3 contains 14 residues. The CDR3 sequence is CAISGRGGAYEQYF. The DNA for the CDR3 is TGTGCCATCAGTGGCCGGGGGGGAGCCTACGAGCAGTACTTC.

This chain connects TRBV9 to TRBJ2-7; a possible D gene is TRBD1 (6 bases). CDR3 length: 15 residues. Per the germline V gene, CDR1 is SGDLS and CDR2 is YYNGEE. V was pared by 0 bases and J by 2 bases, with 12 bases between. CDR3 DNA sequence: TGTGCCAGCAGCGTAGCTCATGCAGGGGCCTACGAGCAGTACTTC. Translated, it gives CASSVAHAGAYEQYF.

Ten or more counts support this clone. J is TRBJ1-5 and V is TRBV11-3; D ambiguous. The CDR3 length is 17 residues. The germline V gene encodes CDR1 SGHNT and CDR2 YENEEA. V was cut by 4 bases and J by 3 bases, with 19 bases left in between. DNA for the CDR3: TGTGCCAGCAGCTGGTACGCCGCAGGACGGTCCAATCAGCCCCAGCATTTT. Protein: CASSWYAAGRSNQPQHF.

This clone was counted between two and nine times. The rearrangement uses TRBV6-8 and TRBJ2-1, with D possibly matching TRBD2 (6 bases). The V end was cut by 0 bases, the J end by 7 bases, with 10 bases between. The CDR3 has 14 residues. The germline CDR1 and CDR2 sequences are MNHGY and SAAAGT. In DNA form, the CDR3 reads TGTGCCAGCAGTTACTCGGGAGGAAGTAATGAGCAGTTCTTC. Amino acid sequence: CASSYSGGSNEQFF.

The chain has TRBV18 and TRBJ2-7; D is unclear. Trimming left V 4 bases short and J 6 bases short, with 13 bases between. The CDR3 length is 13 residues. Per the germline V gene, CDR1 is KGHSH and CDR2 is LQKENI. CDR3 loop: CASSLGVLGEQYF. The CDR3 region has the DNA TGTGCCAGCTCACTTGGGGTCCTCGGCGAGCAGTACTTC.

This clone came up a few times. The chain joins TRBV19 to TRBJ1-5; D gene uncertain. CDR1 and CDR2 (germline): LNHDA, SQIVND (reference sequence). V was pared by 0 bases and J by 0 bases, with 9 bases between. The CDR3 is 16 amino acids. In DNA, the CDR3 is TGTGCCAGTAGTATAGATATAAGTCATAGCAATCAGCCCCAGCATTTT. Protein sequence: CASSIDISHSNQPQHF.

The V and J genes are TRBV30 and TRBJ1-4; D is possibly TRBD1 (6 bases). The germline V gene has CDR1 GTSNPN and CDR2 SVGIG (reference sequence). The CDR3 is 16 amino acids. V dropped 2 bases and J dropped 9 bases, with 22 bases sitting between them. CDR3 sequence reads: CAWSLAGGAGRKKLFF. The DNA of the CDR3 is TGTGCCTGGAGTTTAGCCGGGGGCGCAGGGCGGAAAAAACTGTTTTTT.

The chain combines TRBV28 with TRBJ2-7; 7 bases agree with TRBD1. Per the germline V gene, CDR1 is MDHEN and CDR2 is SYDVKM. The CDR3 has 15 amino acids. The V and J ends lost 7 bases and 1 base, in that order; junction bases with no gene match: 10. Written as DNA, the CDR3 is TGTGCCAGCAAGGACAGGACCTTATTGTCCTACGAGCAGTACTTC. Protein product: CASKDRTLLSYEQYF.

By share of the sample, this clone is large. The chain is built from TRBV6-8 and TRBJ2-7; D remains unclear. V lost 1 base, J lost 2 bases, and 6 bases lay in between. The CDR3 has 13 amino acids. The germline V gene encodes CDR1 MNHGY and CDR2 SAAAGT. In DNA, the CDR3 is TGTGCCAGCAGTTACTTAAATACCTACGAGCAGTACTTC. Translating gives CASSYLNTYEQYF.

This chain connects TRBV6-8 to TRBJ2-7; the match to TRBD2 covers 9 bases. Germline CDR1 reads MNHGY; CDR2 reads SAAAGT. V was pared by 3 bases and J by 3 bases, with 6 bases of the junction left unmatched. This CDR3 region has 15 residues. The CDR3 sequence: CASSYLSGGIYEQYF. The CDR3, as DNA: TGTGCCAGCAGTTATTTAAGCGGGGGGATCTACGAGCAGTACTTC.

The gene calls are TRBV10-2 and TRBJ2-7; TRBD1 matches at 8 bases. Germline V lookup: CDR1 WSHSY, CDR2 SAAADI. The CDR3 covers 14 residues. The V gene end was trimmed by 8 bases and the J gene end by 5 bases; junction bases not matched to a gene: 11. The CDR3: CASSKQGDNNEQYF. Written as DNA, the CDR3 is TGCGCCAGCTCAAAACAGGGGGATAATAACGAGCAGTACTTC.

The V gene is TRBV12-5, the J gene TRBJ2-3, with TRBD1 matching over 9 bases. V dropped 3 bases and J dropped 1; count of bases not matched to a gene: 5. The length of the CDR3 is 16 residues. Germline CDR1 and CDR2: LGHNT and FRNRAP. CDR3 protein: CASGLPQGARTDTQYF. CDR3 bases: TGTGCTAGTGGTTTACCACAGGGGGCCCGCACAGATACGCAGTATTTT.

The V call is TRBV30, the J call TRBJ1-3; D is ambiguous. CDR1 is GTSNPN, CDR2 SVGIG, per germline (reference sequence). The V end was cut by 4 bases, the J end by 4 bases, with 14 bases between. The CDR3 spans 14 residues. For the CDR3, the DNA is TGTGCCTGGACCAAATCTCGAGGGGGAAACACCATATATTTT. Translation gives CAWTKSRGGNTIYF.

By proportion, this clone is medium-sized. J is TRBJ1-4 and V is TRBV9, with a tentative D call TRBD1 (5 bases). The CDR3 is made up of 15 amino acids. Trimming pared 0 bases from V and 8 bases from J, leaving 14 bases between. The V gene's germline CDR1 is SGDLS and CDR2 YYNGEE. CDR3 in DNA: TGTGCCAGCAGCGTAGCTGAGGGGTACAAGGAAAAACTGTTTTTT. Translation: CASSVAEGYKEKLFF. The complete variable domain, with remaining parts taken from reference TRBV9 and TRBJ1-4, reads DSGVTQTPKHLITATGQRVTLRCSPRSGDLSVYWYQQSLDQGLQFLIQYYNGEERAKGNILERFSAQQFPDLHSELNLSSLELGDSALYFCASSVAEGYKEKLFFGSGTQLSVL.